These 16 T cell receptor beta chains were all obtained from the same sample, sequenced in a study of blood T cell repertoires in COVID-19 (dated by TCRdb to 2020 to 2022). The library was built by means of the immunoSEQ multiplex PCR assay. The clones in this table, taken by TCRdb from immuneACCESS, are in-frame only. Not every clone is retained; where verified, under half of the shortfall comes from an unresolved V gene, and the cause of the rest is unknown. For this sample there are about 55,000 clones; around 90% appear just once. The ten largest clones take up approximately 15% of the sample. Sequencing input: peripheral blood. Every receptor here comes from a human donor with active COVID-19. The donor label of this sample is uncertain.

DNA for the CDR3: TGTGCCAGCAGCCAGGGACTAGCGGGGGGATGGGGAGAGACCCAGTACTTC. Its translation is CASSQGLAGGWGETQYF. The V call is TRBV7-2, the J call TRBJ2-5, with 15 bases aligning to TRBD2. The CDR3 length is 17 residues. The germline V gene encodes CDR1 SGHTA and CDR2 FQGNSA. V lost 5 bases to trimming and J lost 4 bases; unmatched junction nucleotides: 8.

The rearrangement links TRBV16 to TRBJ2-7; D is ambiguous. The CDR3 contains 14 residues. Germline V gene sequence: CDR1 KGHSY, CDR2 FQNENV. Trimming shortened V by 4 bases and J by 0 bases, and 10 bases separated the two germline ends. The CDR3 nucleotides are TGTGCCAGCAGCCCTAGTGCGGCCTCCTACGAGCAGTACTTC. It codes for CASSPSAASYEQYF.

This chain connects TRBV6-5 to TRBJ2-3; 8 nucleotides align to TRBD1. The junction had 6 bases not matched to a gene; V was cut back by 6 bases and J by 4 bases. This CDR3 region has 14 residues. In germline, CDR1 is MNHEY, CDR2 SVGAGI. The CDR3 region is CASRQTGVADTQYF. For the CDR3, the DNA is TGTGCCAGCAGACAGACAGGGGTTGCAGATACGCAGTATTTT.

The chain uses TRBV7-8 and TRBJ1-5; a weak D match, TRBD1 (5 bases). The V end was cut by 1 base, the J end by 3 bases, with 10 bases between. This CDR3 comprises 15 residues. Germline CDR1 SGHVS, CDR2 FQNEAQ. CDR3 sequence: CASSLEAGFNQPQHF. In nucleotides, the CDR3 is TGTGCCAGCAGCTTAGAGGCAGGGTTCAATCAGCCCCAGCATTTT.

V usage is TRBV28 and J usage is TRBJ1-4, with D possibly being TRBD1 (6 bases). This CDR3 contains 14 residues. The V end lost 6 bases, the J end lost 6 bases, and 14 bases lay between the germline ends. Germline CDR1 MDHEN, CDR2 SYDVKM. In DNA form, the CDR3 reads TGTGCCAGCAGCACGGGGGGCGCTGATGAAAAACTGTTTTTT. It codes for CASSTGGADEKLFF. The variable domain in full, with the rest retrieved from reference TRBV28 and TRBJ1-4, is DVKVTQSSRYLVKRTGEKVFLECVQDMDHENMFWYRQDPGLGLRLIYFSYDVKMKEKGDIPEGYSVSREKKERFSLILESASTNQTSMYLCASSTGGADEKLFFGSGTQLSVL.

This clone is a singleton in its sample. The chain is built from TRBV6-2 or TRBV6-3 and TRBJ2-7; D is possibly TRBD2 (6 bases). The length of the CDR3 is 14 residues. Germline CDR1 MNHEY, CDR2 SVGEGT. V lost 5 bases and J lost 3, with 14 bases in between. This CDR3 reads CASSTGLRDYEQYF. DNA of the CDR3: TGTGCCAGCAGTACGGGACTCAGGGACTACGAGCAGTACTTC.

The chain recombines TRBV13 with TRBJ2-2; 10 nucleotides line up with TRBD2. Trimming took 5 bases from V and 0 from J; bases not matched to a gene: 3. Per germline, CDR1 PRHDT and CDR2 FYEKMQ (reference sequence). The CDR3 spans 16 residues. The CDR3 DNA follows: TGTGCCAGCAGCCTTAGCGGGGGGACGAACACCGGGGAGCTGTTTTTT. It is translated as CASSLSGGTNTGELFF.

This clone was observed a single time. DNA of the CDR3: TGTGCCAGCAGTCCGTACGGGGGGGACGAGCAGTACGTC. As protein: CASSPYGGDEQYV. This chain connects TRBV27 to TRBJ2-7, with 8 nucleotides matching TRBD2. Germline CDR1 and CDR2: MNHEY and SMNVEV (reference sequence). The CDR3 totals 13 residues. J was trimmed by 5 bases and V by 5 bases; bases with no gene match: 5.

The J gene is TRBJ1-1, the V gene TRBV10-3; 10 nucleotides match TRBD1. Trimming cost V 10 bases and J 6 bases; bases outside gene matches: 8. This CDR3 is built from 13 residues. CDR1 is ENHRY, CDR2 SYGVKD, per germline. The CDR3 nucleotides read TGTGCCACCGAGACAGGGGGCAACCCTGAAGCTTTCTTT. Translated: CATETGGNPEAFF.

The V and J genes are TRBV6-6 and TRBJ1-2, with 10 nucleotides matching TRBD1. The CDR3 has 17 residues. Per the germline V gene, CDR1 is MNHNY and CDR2 is SVGAGI (reference sequence). Germline trimming cut 5 bases from V and 5 bases from J; bases unmatched to any gene: 14. The CDR3 here is CASSPSRQGALKYGYTF. The CDR3, as DNA: TGTGCCAGCAGTCCCTCCCGACAGGGGGCTTTGAAATATGGCTACACCTTC.

V gene TRBV10-3 combines with J gene TRBJ1-1; unclear D gene. The V end lost 3 bases, the J end lost 3 bases, and 5 bases lay between the germline ends. There are 12 residues in the CDR3. CDR1 is ENHRY and CDR2 is SYGVKD in the germline V gene. The CDR3, as DNA: TGTGCCATCAGTGACGCGTACACTGAAGCTTTCTTT. Encoded protein: CAISDAYTEAFF.

V and J are TRBV7-8 and TRBJ2-1; possible D gene TRBD2, 5 bases. Germline V gene lookup returns CDR1 SGHVS and CDR2 FQNEAQ. V gave up 2 bases and J gave up 6 bases, with 11 bases separating them. This CDR3 has 14 residues. The CDR3 nucleotides are TGTGCCAGCAGCTTAAGAGTCGGGGTCAATGAGCAGTTCTTC. Translating gives CASSLRVGVNEQFF. Full variable domain (remainder filled in from reference TRBV7-8 and TRBJ2-1): GAGVSQSPRYKVAKRGQDVALRCDPISGHVSLFWYQQALGQGPEFLTYFQNEAQLDKSGLPSDRFFAERPEGSVSTLKIQRTQQEDSAVYLCASSLRVGVNEQFFGPGTRLTVL.

This chain uses TRBV10-2 with TRBJ2-7; 9 bases match TRBD1. CDR1 and CDR2 from the germline V gene are WSHSY and SAAADI. V lost 3 bases and J lost 2; bases outside the gene matches: 8. The CDR3 length is 16 residues. CDR3 sequence: CASSETGTGTPYEQYF. CDR3 nucleotide sequence: TGCGCCAGCAGTGAAACCGGGACAGGGACCCCCTACGAGCAGTACTTC.

The chain carries TRBV24-1 and TRBJ2-7, with 10 bases that match TRBD1. This CDR3 comprises 14 residues. Unmatched junction bases numbered 7, after V lost 12 bases and J lost 0 bases. The germline gives CDR1 KGHDR, CDR2 SFDVKD. This chain's CDR3 is CAPPDRGPSYEQYV. In DNA form, the CDR3 reads TGTGCCCCGCCCGACAGGGGGCCCTCCTACGAGCAGTACGTC.

V gene TRBV7-9 combines with J gene TRBJ1-1; the D is unclear. Germline CDR1 SEHNR, CDR2 FQNEAQ (reference sequence). The germline V and J ends were trimmed by 0 bases and 10 bases, with 12 bases remaining between them. This CDR3 region has 13 residues. The DNA of the CDR3 is TGTGCCAGCAGCTTAGCAGAACATCCGGGAGCTTTCTTT. The encoded protein is CASSLAEHPGAFF.

V usage is TRBV6-4 and J usage is TRBJ1-4; 10 nucleotides align to TRBD1. There are 16 residues in the CDR3. V trimming: 3 bases; J trimming: 9 bases; junction bases outside the gene matches: 10. In germline, CDR1 is MRHNA, CDR2 SNTAGT. As DNA, the CDR3 is TGTGCCAGCAGTGAGGACAGGGGGAGGGAGGAAAAAAAACTGTTTTTT. It specifies CASSEDRGREEKKLFF.